Each of the 10 T cell receptor beta chains below was sequenced from the same sample in a study of identical twins' blood T cells. One entry per CDR3 protein results from TCRdb running MiXCR on the 5' RACE reads. Of around 380,000 distinct CDR3 sequences listed, about 28% were seen once; the top ten hold more than 5.5%. The sample consisted of PBMCs. The receptors shown here come from a woman aged 18 to 49 in good health.

V gene TRBV20-1 combines with J gene TRBJ1-5, with D possibly matching TRBD1 (5 bases). Germline V gives CDR1 DFQATT, CDR2 SNEGSKA (reference sequence). Trimming removed 5 bases from V and 0 bases from J, with 11 bases in between. This CDR3 region has 14 residues. Written as DNA, the CDR3 is TGCAGTGCTCGTCGGGGGTATAGCAATCAGCCCCAGCATTTT. Amino acid sequence: CSARRGYSNQPQHF.

In regard to this clonotype: One end of the junction varies from germline; a read error may be responsible. The chain joins TRBV6-6 to TRBJ2-2; maybe TRBD2 (6 bases). CDR3 length: 15 amino acids. Per germline, CDR1 MNHNY and CDR2 SVGAGI (reference sequence). CDR3 sequence reads: CASSYSRRGTVELFF. CDR3 sequence (DNA): TGTGCCAGCAGTTACTCGAGGAGGGGAACCGTGGAGCTGTTTTTT.

This chain uses TRBV29-1 with TRBJ1-1; TRBD1 matches at 7 bases. V shed 4 bases and J 2 bases; nucleotides not matched to a gene: 13. Germline V gene data show CDR1 as SQVTM and CDR2 as ANQGSEA. This CDR3 is 16 amino acids long. The CDR3 region has the DNA TGCAGCGTTGGAGGACCTGGAGGGGGCCCAAACACTGAAGCTTTCTTT. It is translated as CSVGGPGGGPNTEAFF. The variable domain in full, with the rest retrieved from reference TRBV29-1 and TRBJ1-1, is SAVISQKPSRDICQRGTSLTIQCQVDSQVTMMFWYRQQPGQSLTLIATANQGSEATYESGFVIDKFPISRPNLTFSTLTVSNMSPEDSSIYLCSVGGPGGGPNTEAFFGQGTRLTVV.

The J gene is TRBJ2-1, the V gene TRBV5-6, with a weak D call TRBD2 (6 bases). This CDR3 has 15 amino acids. V lost 4 bases and J lost 3, with 14 bases in between. Germline V gene lookup returns CDR1 SGHDT and CDR2 YYEEEE. The chain's CDR3 is CASSRAGGGYNEQFF. CDR3 nucleotide sequence: TGTGCCAGCAGCAGAGCGGGTGGGGGCTACAATGAGCAGTTCTTC.

This clonotype was detected a few times. V is TRBV7-9 and J is TRBJ1-1, with D unclear. CDR1 is SEHNR and CDR2 is FQNEAQ in the germline V gene (reference sequence). V was cut by 9 bases and J by 3 bases, with 8 bases left in between. The CDR3 is 11 amino acids. CDR3 DNA sequence: TGTGCCAGTGAGAGGGACACTGAAGCTTTCTTT. Its translation: CASERDTEAFF.

The CDR3 region has the DNA TGTGCCAGCAGCCGTGACGGAACTGGCTACACCTTC. Protein product: CASSRDGTGYTF. The chain is built from TRBV7-9 and TRBJ1-2; no clear D. CDR3 length: 12 amino acids. Deletions cut 5 bases from V and 7 bases from J, with 11 bases between. Germline CDR1 is SEHNR and CDR2 is FQNEAQ (reference sequence).

For this clonotype: The junction differs from germline at one of its ends, possibly a read error. V usage is TRBV3-1 and J usage is TRBJ2-3; a possible D gene is TRBD1 (6 bases). Germline V gene sequence: CDR1 LGHDT, CDR2 YNNKEL (reference sequence). This CDR3 has 15 residues. The CDR3: CVSSYRQVSTDTQYF. The CDR3 nucleotides read TGTGTCAGCAGCTACAGACAGGTCAGCACAGATACGCAGTATTTT.

V and J are TRBV7-9 and TRBJ2-3; possibly TRBD1 for D (6 bases). Trimming took off 4 bases at V and 2 bases at J, with 13 bases between the two ends. This CDR3 contains 15 residues. The germline CDR1 and CDR2 sequences are SEHNR and FQNEAQ (reference sequence). CDR3 in DNA: TGTGCCAGCAGCTCGCAACAGGGTCCCACAGATACGCAGTATTTT. This sequence encodes CASSSQQGPTDTQYF.

This clonotype was recorded at least ten times. The chain employs TRBV6-2 or TRBV6-3 and TRBJ2-7; D is uncertain. CDR1 and CDR2 (germline): MNHEY, SVGEGT. V shed 2 bases and J shed 2 bases, with 7 bases lying between them. The length of the CDR3 is 13 residues. The CDR3 here is CASSYAATYEQYF. For the CDR3, the DNA is TGTGCCAGCAGTTACGCGGCGACCTACGAGCAGTACTTC.

This clonotype came up a few times. The J gene is TRBJ1-5, the V gene TRBV11-2; no clear D. Germline CDR1 reads SGHAT; CDR2 reads FQNNGV. The V gene lost 3 bases and the J gene lost 6 bases, with 9 bases spanning the gap. CDR3 length: 13 residues. CDR3 loop: CASSLDGGQPQHF. The CDR3 bases are TGTGCCAGCAGCTTGGACGGAGGTCAGCCCCAGCATTTT.